This TCR beta chain was identified in a study of PD-1 blockade in mismatch repair-deficient tumors. Study information: Enrolled about 2013-2016, patients had progressing, pretreated mismatch repair-deficient cancers of 12 to 13 types. General observations from the study: Rapid post-treatment expansion, then contraction, generally preceding radiologic response, marked tumor-resident clones.

The assay was immunoSEQ multiplex PCR, and TCRdb's table has in-frame clones only and misses some. Among 70,000 to 95,000 clones listed, approximately 80% were seen once. TCR sequencing covered a few patients who responded to pembrolizumab. Regarding this clone: The antigen is not known.

There are 13 residues in the CDR3. V shed 2 bases and J shed 1 base, with 6 bases lying between them. Looked up from germline, CDR1 is SGDLS and CDR2 is YYNGEE. This receptor was taken from an adult with mismatch repair-deficient cancer. Sequenced here: peripheral blood, sampled 44 weeks after starting pembrolizumab. The J gene is TRBJ1-1, the V gene TRBV9; D uncertain. The CDR3 reads CASSVNRNTEAFF. CDR3 bases: TGTGCCAGCAGCGTTAATAGGAACACTGAAGCTTTCTTT.